Given below is one TCR beta chain in context. As yet, its antigen is unknown. Assay: immunoSEQ multiplex PCR; the TCRdb copy retains only in-frame clones and omits some. The sample yields 70,000 to 85,000 clones, 80% to 90% seen once. This entry belongs to a study of OX40 agonist ivuxolimab in advanced cancers. The study, taken as a whole, reports: The antigens recognized by the expanded peripheral T cells, that is their antigen specificity, were not determined.

This CDR3 spans 14 amino acids. V shed 0 bases and J shed 0 bases, with 6 bases lying between them. In germline, CDR1 is SGDLS, CDR2 YYNGEE. The chain employs TRBV9 and TRBJ1-2; no clear D gene. The sequence was collected from an adult with an advanced solid tumor such as melanoma, head and neck, liver or kidney cancer. The sample consisted of CD4+ or CD8+ T cells sorted from blood, taken in a trial of the OX40 agonist ivuxolimab. CDR3 nucleotide sequence: TGTGCCAGCAGCGTAGGCAGGACTAACTATGGCTACACCTTC. Translated: CASSVGRTNYGYTF.